This TCR beta chain was captured by sequencing in a study of cytomegalovirus exposure and HLA in healthy donors. The PCR was carried out with 60 Vbeta primers and 13 Jbeta primers. Libraries were prepared by immunoSEQ multiplex PCR; TCRdb keeps only in-frame clonotypes and omits some of them. This table has some 160,000 clones, over 65% appearing once. This CDR3 is built from 10 residues. Germline V gene sequence: CDR1 MNHEY, CDR2 SMNVEV (reference sequence). Trimming removed 10 bases at V and 4 bases at J, with 8 bases between. This TCR derives from a man between 60 and 75 years old in good health and CMV-seronegative. Sequencing used PBMCs. V is TRBV27 and J is TRBJ2-7, with unresolved D. The CDR3 coding sequence is TGTGCCACCGCGGAATACGAGCAGTACTTC. As protein: CATAEYEQYF.